The 17 T cell receptor beta chains in this list originate from one sample, sequenced in a study of sequential checkpoint blockade in melanoma. Indicated treatment: randomized to nivolumab then ipilimumab (arm A) or the reverse (arm B). Produced via immunoSEQ multiplex PCR; TCRdb's table is partial and in-frame only. The sample has about 20,000 clones; 75% to 90% are singletons. This sample comprised CD8+ T cells sorted from blood (inferred from file names), obtained from a patient given nivolumab and ipilimumab in sequence. The receptors were sampled from a human donor with melanoma.

The chain is built from TRBV13 and TRBJ1-2, with 9 nucleotides matching TRBD1. The CDR3 extends over 15 amino acids. V trimming: 0 bases; J trimming: 9 bases; junction bases outside the gene matches: 8. Germline V gene lookup returns CDR1 PRHDT and CDR2 FYEKMQ (reference sequence). The CDR3 reads CASSLGPGTGYSYTF. The CDR3 DNA sequence: TGTGCCAGCAGCTTAGGGCCCGGGACAGGGTACAGCTACACCTTC.

The chain has TRBV10-2 and TRBJ2-3; perhaps TRBD1 as D (6 bases). The V gene lost 5 bases and the J gene lost 0 bases, with 9 bases spanning the gap. Germline V lookup: CDR1 WSHSY, CDR2 SAAADI. The CDR3 has 14 amino acids. The CDR3 sequence is CASSRDTSTDTQYF. The CDR3 DNA reads TGCGCCAGCAGTCGGGACACCAGCACAGATACGCAGTATTTT.

The V gene is TRBV27, the J gene TRBJ2-1, with 7 bases identical to TRBD1. Germline lookup yields CDR1 MNHEY and CDR2 SMNVEV (reference sequence). V lost 2 bases and J lost 0; bases outside the gene matches: 4. This CDR3 has 16 residues. The CDR3 is CASSLLQGTSYNEQFF. DNA for the CDR3: TGTGCCAGCAGTTTACTACAGGGGACCTCCTACAATGAGCAGTTCTTC.

Only a few counts were recorded for this clone. This chain joins TRBV15 and TRBJ1-4, with TRBD1 identical over 10 bases. The CDR3 spans 14 residues. The germline V gene has CDR1 LNHNV and CDR2 YYDKDF (reference sequence). With V trimmed by 6 bases and J by 4 bases, 2 bases remained unmatched. The CDR3 sequence is CATRRDRGNEKLFF. DNA of the CDR3: TGTGCCACCAGAAGGGACAGGGGTAATGAAAAACTGTTTTTT.

This rearrangement joins TRBV19 to TRBJ2-7, with D perhaps matching TRBD2 (6 bases). V lost 5 bases to trimming and J lost 4 bases, with 9 bases between them. This CDR3 region has 12 residues. Germline CDR1 is LNHDA and CDR2 is SQIVND (reference sequence). The CDR3 DNA is TGTGCCAGTAGTCCCGGGGGATACGAGCAGTACTTC. As protein: CASSPGGYEQYF.

The chain is built from TRBV10-3 and TRBJ1-2; D unresolved. The V gene lost 4 bases and the J gene lost 8 bases, with 8 bases spanning the gap. The CDR3 length is 11 residues. Germline V gene sequence: CDR1 ENHRY, CDR2 SYGVKD. The CDR3 nucleotides read TGTGCCATCAGTGGAGAATTGGGCTACACCTTC. This encodes CAISGELGYTF.

The rearrangement links TRBV12-5 to TRBJ2-2; D gene uncertain. V was trimmed by 3 bases and J by 7 bases, leaving 9 bases between them. CDR3 size: 13 residues. The germline CDR1 and CDR2 sequences are LGHNT and FRNRAP. CDR3 in amino acids: CASGFGRNGELFF. Written as DNA, the CDR3 is TGTGCTAGTGGTTTCGGCAGGAACGGGGAGCTGTTTTTT.

The V call is TRBV2, the J call TRBJ2-7, with D tentatively TRBD2 (5 bases). V was pared by 6 bases and J by 7 bases, with 16 bases between. CDR1 and CDR2 (germline): SNHLY, FYNNEI. CDR3 size: 13 residues. CDR3: CASRDPGSREQYF. The CDR3 region has the DNA TGTGCCAGCAGAGACCCGGGGTCAAGAGAGCAGTACTTC.

The chain is built from TRBV25-1 and TRBJ2-7, with 9 bases that match TRBD1. The CDR3 has 16 residues. CDR1 is MGHDK and CDR2 is SYGVNS in the germline V gene. J lost 3 bases, V lost 6 bases, and 12 bases had no gene match. CDR3 protein: CASSGPRDRELYEQYF. The CDR3 region has the DNA TGTGCCAGCAGCGGGCCCCGGGACAGGGAACTCTACGAGCAGTACTTC.

The V gene is TRBV21-1, the J gene TRBJ1-5; the table's D call TRBD1 went unverified against the DNA. TRBV21-1 is tagged as a pseudogene. The CDR3 contains 19 residues. CDR3 in DNA: TGTGCCAGCAGGGCGGACAGGGCGTGGGGGGTCTGGGTGTGTCAGCCCCAGCATTTT. This encodes CASRADRAWGVWVCQPQHF.

This clone was found a few times. This chain links TRBV4-3 with TRBJ2-2, with 9 bases that match TRBD1. The CDR3 covers 16 residues. Germline assignment: CDR1 LGHNA and CDR2 YSLEER. With V trimmed by 2 bases and J by 7 bases, 8 bases remained unmatched. CDR3 residues: CASSQKGDRVHGELFF. The CDR3 region has the DNA TGCGCCAGCAGCCAAAAGGGGGACAGGGTTCACGGGGAGCTGTTTTTT.

The chain employs TRBV4-3 and TRBJ2-6, with a possible D match to TRBD1 (5 bases). V lost 0 bases to trimming and J lost 0 bases, with 9 bases between them. Germline values: CDR1 LGHNA, CDR2 YSLEER. CDR3 size: 17 residues. The CDR3 sequence: CASSQDGANSGANVLTF. CDR3 coding DNA: TGCGCCAGCAGCCAAGATGGGGCTAACTCTGGGGCCAACGTCCTGACTTTC.

The chain links TRBV27 to TRBJ1-1; a weak D match, TRBD1 (5 bases). The CDR3 has 14 residues. Germline lookup yields CDR1 MNHEY and CDR2 SMNVEV (reference sequence). V lost 3 bases, J lost 4 bases, and 12 bases lay in between. The DNA of the CDR3 is TGTGCCAGCAGTTTGGTCGGGGGGAGCACTGAAGCTTTCTTT. It translates to CASSLVGGSTEAFF.

J is TRBJ1-5 and V is TRBV19; TRBD1 agrees at 7 bases. CDR3 length: 16 residues. Trimming cost V 4 bases and J 0 bases; bases outside gene matches: 6. The germline gives CDR1 LNHDA, CDR2 SQIVND (reference sequence). The CDR3 bases are TGTGCCAGTAGTAATAGGGGGCAGCTTAGCAATCAGCCCCAGCATTTT. It is translated as CASSNRGQLSNQPQHF.

V gene TRBV7-9 combines with J gene TRBJ2-5; 10 bases match TRBD2. TRBJ2-7 explains the end of the DNA better; the J call may be wrong. Germline CDR1 is SEHNR and CDR2 is FQNEAQ (reference sequence). The length of the CDR3 is 17 residues. The CDR3 nucleotides read TGTGCCAGCAGCTTAAGTAGCGGGGGGCAAAATTCCTACGAGCAGTACTTC. As protein: CASSLSSGGQNSYEQYF.

The V gene is TRBV6-5, the J gene TRBJ2-7; 7 nucleotides align to TRBD2. The germline V gene encodes CDR1 MNHEY and CDR2 SVGAGI. The V gene end was trimmed by 6 bases and the J gene end by 3 bases; junction bases not matched to a gene: 8. This CDR3 has 14 amino acids. This CDR3 is CASSPDGGIYEQYF. CDR3 in DNA: TGTGCCAGCAGCCCCGACGGGGGGATCTACGAGCAGTACTTC.

This chain uses TRBV6-5 with TRBJ2-7; 7 nucleotides line up with TRBD1. The CDR3 covers 14 residues. Germline assignment: CDR1 MNHEY and CDR2 SVGAGI. After removal of 4 bases from V and 1 base from J, the junction contained 4 bases not matched to a gene. The CDR3 region has the DNA TGTGCCAGCAGTTCACCGGGACAGTCCTACGAGCAGTACTTC. This gives the protein CASSSPGQSYEQYF.